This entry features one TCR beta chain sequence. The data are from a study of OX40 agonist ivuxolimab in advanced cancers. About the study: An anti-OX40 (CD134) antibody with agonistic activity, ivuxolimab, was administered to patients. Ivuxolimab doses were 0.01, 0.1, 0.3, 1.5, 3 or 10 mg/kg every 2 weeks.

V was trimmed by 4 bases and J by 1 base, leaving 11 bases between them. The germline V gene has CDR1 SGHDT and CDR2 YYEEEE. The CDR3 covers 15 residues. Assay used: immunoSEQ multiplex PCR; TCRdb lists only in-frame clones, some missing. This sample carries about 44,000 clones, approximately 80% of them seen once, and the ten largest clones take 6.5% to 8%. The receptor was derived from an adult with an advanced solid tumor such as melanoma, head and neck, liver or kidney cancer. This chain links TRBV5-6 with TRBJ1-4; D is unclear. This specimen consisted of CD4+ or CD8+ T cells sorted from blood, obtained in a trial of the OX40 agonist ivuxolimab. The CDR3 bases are TGTGCCAGCAGCCCCTGGATAATAACTAATGAAAAACTGTTTTTT. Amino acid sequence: CASSPWIITNEKLFF.